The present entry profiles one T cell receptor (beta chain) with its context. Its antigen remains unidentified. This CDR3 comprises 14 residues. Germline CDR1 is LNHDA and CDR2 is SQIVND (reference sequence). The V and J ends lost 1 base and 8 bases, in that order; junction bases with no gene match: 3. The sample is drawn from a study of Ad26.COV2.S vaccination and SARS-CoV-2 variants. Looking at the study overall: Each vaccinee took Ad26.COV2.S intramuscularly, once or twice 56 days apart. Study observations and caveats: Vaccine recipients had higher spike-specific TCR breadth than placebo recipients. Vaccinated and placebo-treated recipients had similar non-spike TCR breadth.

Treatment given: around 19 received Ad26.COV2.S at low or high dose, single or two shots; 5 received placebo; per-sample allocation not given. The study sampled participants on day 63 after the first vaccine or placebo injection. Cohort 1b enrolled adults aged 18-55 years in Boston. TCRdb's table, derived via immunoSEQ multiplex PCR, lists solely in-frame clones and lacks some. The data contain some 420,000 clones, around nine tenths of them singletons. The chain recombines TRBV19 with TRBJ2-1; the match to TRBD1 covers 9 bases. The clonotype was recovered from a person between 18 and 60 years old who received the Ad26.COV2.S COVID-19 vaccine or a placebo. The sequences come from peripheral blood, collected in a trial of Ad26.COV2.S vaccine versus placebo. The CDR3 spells CASSIGGQGYEQFF. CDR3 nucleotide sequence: TGTGCCAGTAGTATAGGGGGACAGGGTTATGAGCAGTTCTTC.